The 14 T cell receptor beta chains given below trace back to one sample, sequenced in a study of siplizumab effects on memory and regulatory T cells. The method was immunoSEQ multiplex PCR; TCRdb's version includes in-frame clones alone and lacks a portion of them. This sample carries roughly 120,000 clones, roughly 92% of them seen once, and the ten largest clones take 1% to 1.5%. The sequencing sample was made of CD4+ T cells sorted from blood. These receptor sequences come from a human donor in good health.

This clone has more than one count but fewer than ten. V and J are TRBV6-1 and TRBJ1-2; a possible D gene is TRBD1 (6 bases). CDR1 and CDR2 (germline): MNHNS, SASEGT. Trimming took 7 bases from V and 2 from J, leaving 11 bases between them. The length of the CDR3 is 13 residues. CDR3 region: CASTPDRNYGYTF. The CDR3 nucleotides are TGTGCCAGCACCCCTGACAGGAACTATGGCTACACCTTC.

V and J are TRBV21-1 and TRBJ2-4; the DNA was not used to check the table's D call, TRBD1. TRBV21-1 is reported as a pseudogene. This CDR3 is built from 15 residues. The CDR3 protein is CASSNRATVINIQYF. The CDR3 coding sequence is TGTGCCAGCAGCAATCGGGCGACAGTTATTAACATTCAGTACTTC.

The rearrangement links TRBV7-9 to TRBJ2-7; possibly TRBD1 or TRBD2 for D (5 bases each). This CDR3 contains 14 residues. V was pared by 10 bases and J by 0 bases, with 16 bases between. Germline V gene data show CDR1 as SEHNR and CDR2 as FQNEAQ (reference sequence). CDR3 coding DNA: TGTGCCACCGGTAGGGACCGGAGCTCCTACGAGCAGTACTTC. Amino acid sequence: CATGRDRSSYEQYF.

This clone was counted only a few times. The chain uses TRBV29-1 and TRBJ1-1; D not resolved. The V gene's germline CDR1 is SQVTM and CDR2 ANQGSEA. Trimming stripped 2 bases from V and 6 bases from J, with 10 bases between. The CDR3 extends over 12 amino acids. Written as DNA, the CDR3 is TGCAGCGTTGAACGTGGTAAAGCTGAAGCTTTCTTT. As protein: CSVERGKAEAFF.

This clone was picked up a small number of times. J is TRBJ2-5 and V is TRBV25-1; D is uncertain. The V and J ends lost 6 bases and 5 bases respectively, with 19 bases between them. The CDR3 contains 15 residues. Germline CDR1 reads MGHDK; CDR2 reads SYGVNS. The CDR3 loop reads CASSHPGRTWETQYF. The CDR3 nucleotides are TGTGCCAGCAGCCACCCGGGCCGGACGTGGGAGACCCAGTACTTC.

This chain links TRBV4-2 with TRBJ2-3; D remains ambiguous. V was trimmed by 0 bases and J by 9 bases, leaving 7 bases between them. The V gene's germline CDR1 is LGHNA and CDR2 YNFKEQ. This CDR3 is built from 12 residues. The CDR3 sequence is CASSQDFSTQYF. The CDR3 DNA sequence: TGTGCCAGCAGCCAAGATTTCTCGACGCAGTATTTT.

The chain combines TRBV7-3 with TRBJ2-1; TRBD2 aligns across 8 bases. The ends lost 2 bases at V and 4 bases at J; junction bases unmatched: 4. Germline values: CDR1 SGHTA, CDR2 FQGTGA. This CDR3 is 15 amino acids long. For the CDR3, the DNA is TGTGCCAGCAGCTTAGTCTCTAGCGGGTACAATGAGCAGTTCTTC. Amino acid sequence: CASSLVSSGYNEQFF.

The chain employs TRBV12-5 and TRBJ1-3, with TRBD1 as a possible D gene (5 bases). The CDR3 runs to 18 residues. Trimming left V 4 bases short and J 0 bases short, with 19 bases between. The V gene's germline CDR1 is LGHNT and CDR2 FRNRAP. CDR3 nucleotide sequence: TGTGCTAGTGGTTCGGGACTCATGTTTGGTGGCTCTGGAAACACCATATATTTT. Its protein is CASGSGLMFGGSGNTIYF.

This clone was seen a single time. The rearrangement uses TRBV7-2 and TRBJ1-6; no definite D call. The CDR3 is 15 amino acids. The germline V gene has CDR1 SGHTA and CDR2 FQGNSA. Trimming cost V 3 bases and J 0 bases, with 6 bases left between them. The CDR3 DNA reads as TGTGCCAGCAGCTTGGGGTTCTCCTATAATTCACCCCTCCACTTT. As protein: CASSLGFSYNSPLHF.

The gene calls are TRBV7-8 and TRBJ1-1, with 8 nucleotides matching TRBD1. V was pared by 1 base and J by 0 bases, with 7 bases of the junction left unmatched. This CDR3 region has 17 residues. From germline, CDR1 is SGHVS and CDR2 FQNEAQ. The CDR3 loop is CASSLGYRGGMNTEAFF. DNA of the CDR3: TGTGCCAGCAGCTTAGGCTACAGGGGGGGTATGAACACTGAAGCTTTCTTT. Looking up the rest from reference TRBV7-8 and TRBJ1-1 gives the full variable domain: GAGVSQSPRYKVAKRGQDVALRCDPISGHVSLFWYQQALGQGPEFLTYFQNEAQLDKSGLPSDRFFAERPEGSVSTLKIQRTQQEDSAVYLCASSLGYRGGMNTEAFFGQGTRLTVV.

This clone has just one count. Other DNA sequences in this specimen translate into the identical CDR3. The chain is built from TRBV28 and TRBJ1-2, with 10 positions matching TRBD1. J gave up 8 bases and V 2 bases, and 5 bases lay outside the gene matches. Germline V CDR1 and CDR2: MDHEN, SYDVKM. CDR3 length equals 14 residues. The CDR3 region is CASSLTGQGRGYTF. CDR3 sequence (DNA): TGTGCCAGCAGTTTAACGGGACAGGGGCGGGGCTACACCTTC.

This chain connects TRBV6-6 to TRBJ1-1; TRBD1 matches 7 bases. After removal of 10 bases from V and 6 bases from J, the junction contained 20 bases not matched to a gene. The CDR3 sequence is 16 residues long. Germline assignment: CDR1 MNHNY and CDR2 SVGAGI (reference sequence). As DNA, the CDR3 is TGTGCCACCTGCCGGGACAGCCTTCGGTGGACATCTGAAGCTTTCTTT. Translated, it gives CATCRDSLRWTSEAFF.

This rearrangement joins TRBV6-6 to TRBJ1-5, with 9 bases that match TRBD1. Germline-derived CDR1 and CDR2 are MNHNY and SVGAGI (reference sequence). V trimming: 4 bases; J trimming: 6 bases; junction bases outside the gene matches: 7. The CDR3 extends over 15 amino acids. The CDR3 reads CASSFAPGQGQPQHF. The CDR3 DNA reads TGTGCCAGCAGTTTTGCCCCGGGACAGGGTCAGCCCCAGCATTTT.

The gene calls are TRBV18 and TRBJ1-1; D perhaps matches TRBD1 (6 bases). Trimming left V 6 bases short and J 6 bases short, with 14 bases between. Germline loops: CDR1 KGHSH, CDR2 LQKENI. The CDR3 contains 13 residues. The CDR3 sequence is CASSLRQVAEAFF. The CDR3, as DNA: TGTGCCAGCTCCCTAAGACAGGTCGCTGAAGCTTTCTTT.